Presented here are 13 T cell receptor beta chains from one specimen sequenced in a study of vaccination effects on CD4 cells after COVID-19. This table comes from immunoSEQ multiplex PCR, and its TCRdb copy is limited to in-frame clones, with some not included. The sample lists approximately 45,000 clones; 60% to 85% were seen once. Researchers isolated CD4+ T cells once ten to eleven days of culture had elapsed. Their antigens are not known. This specimen was CD4+ T cells from PBMCs cultured without peptide, taken before COVID-19 vaccination. Source of these receptors: a human donor who had a prior SARS-CoV-2 infection.

The chain recombines TRBV7-2 with TRBJ2-1; 14 nucleotides match TRBD2. The trim removed 4 bases at V and 14 bases at J, leaving 16 bases unmatched. The length of the CDR3 is 17 residues. The germline CDR1 and CDR2 sequences are SGHTA and FQGNSA. CDR3 in DNA: TGTGCCAGCAGCTCAATGCCCGGGACTAGCGGGAGCCTGGCAGAGTTCTTC. It translates to CASSSMPGTSGSLAEFF.

The rearrangement uses TRBV5-4 and TRBJ2-2, with 9 bases aligning to TRBD1. The germline V gene has CDR1 SGHNT and CDR2 YYREEE (reference sequence). Trimming cost V 4 bases and J 2 bases; bases outside gene matches: 9. This CDR3 spans 17 amino acids. The DNA for the CDR3 is TGTGCCAGCAGCCCTACAGGGGGCTCTCCTAACACCGGGGAGCTGTTTTTT. Protein: CASSPTGGSPNTGELFF.

CDR3 protein: CASSTHRDCWEQYF. The CDR3, as DNA: TGTGCCAGCAGCACGCACCGGGACTGCTGGGAGCAGTACTTC. This chain uses TRBV21-1 with TRBJ2-7; the table's D call, TRBD2, has no DNA check behind it. TRBV21-1 counts as a pseudogene. The CDR3 covers 14 residues.

The chain recombines TRBV3-1 (or the pseudogene TRBV3-2) with TRBJ2-5; D is possibly TRBD2 (6 bases). Germline V gives CDR1 LGHDT, CDR2 YNNKEL (reference sequence). This CDR3 is 15 amino acids long. Trimming cost V 1 base and J 1 base, with 10 bases left between them. Here the CDR3 reads CASSQVGSGQETQYF. As DNA, the CDR3 is TGTGCCAGCAGCCAAGTCGGGAGCGGCCAAGAGACCCAGTACTTC.

The rearrangement joins TRBV3-1 (or the pseudogene TRBV3-2) to TRBJ2-5, with D perhaps matching TRBD1 or TRBD2 (6 bases each). Trimming removed 4 bases at V and 5 bases at J, with 17 bases between. This CDR3 is 15 amino acids long. Germline CDR1 reads LGHDT; CDR2 reads YNNKEL (reference sequence). CDR3 protein: CASSPWGASRETQYF. The CDR3 bases are TGTGCCAGCAGCCCTTGGGGGGCATCCCGGGAGACCCAGTACTTC.

This sequence joins TRBV6-5 and TRBJ1-4; no definite D call. CDR1 MNHEY and CDR2 SVGAGI come from the germline V gene. This CDR3 has 15 residues. Deletions cut 10 bases from V and 10 bases from J, with 25 bases between. CDR3 nucleotides: TGTGCCACCGACCCGAGGGAGGGCCTCCGGGGAAAACTGTTTTTT. This translates into CATDPREGLRGKLFF.

The V gene is TRBV11-2, the J gene TRBJ2-5, with 13 bases that match TRBD2. Germline V gene lookup returns CDR1 SGHAT and CDR2 FQNNGV. With V trimmed by 1 base and J by 3 bases, 8 bases remained unmatched. This CDR3 contains 18 residues. The CDR3 region is CASSLVGTSGKAKETQYF. In DNA form, the CDR3 reads TGTGCCAGCAGCTTAGTCGGGACTAGCGGGAAGGCTAAAGAGACCCAGTACTTC.

This chain links TRBV3-1 (or the pseudogene TRBV3-2) with TRBJ2-1; TRBD2 matches 14 bases. CDR3 length: 17 residues. Per germline, CDR1 LGHDT and CDR2 YNNKEL (reference sequence). The ends lost 2 bases at V and 8 bases at J; junction bases unmatched: 8. CDR3 sequence: CASSQHATSGGAHEQFF. The CDR3 bases are TGTGCCAGCAGCCAACACGCGACTAGCGGGGGGGCCCATGAGCAGTTCTTC.

This clone appeared a single time. The V gene is TRBV7-3, the J gene TRBJ2-3; 8 positions agree with TRBD2. Germline values: CDR1 SGHTA, CDR2 FQGTGA. V lost 5 bases to trimming and J lost 1 base; unmatched junction nucleotides: 2. The CDR3 has 14 residues. CDR3 coding DNA: TGTGCCAGCAGCGTGACTAGCGGCACAGATACGCAGTATTTT. Amino acid sequence: CASSVTSGTDTQYF.

V usage is TRBV10-2 and J usage is TRBJ2-5, with 7 bases identical to TRBD2. The junction had 9 bases not matched to a gene; V was cut back by 4 bases and J by 4 bases. Germline values: CDR1 WSHSY, CDR2 SAAADI. The CDR3 is made up of 15 amino acids. CDR3 nucleotides: TGCGCCAGCAGTGCCGGGAGACTAGCCCCAGAGACCCAGTACTTC. Translated, it gives CASSAGRLAPETQYF.

The chain recombines TRBV13 with TRBJ2-1, with 11 bases matching TRBD2. The germline gives CDR1 PRHDT, CDR2 FYEKMQ (reference sequence). V lost 6 bases, J lost 6 bases, and 10 bases stayed unmatched. CDR3 size: 16 residues. Here the CDR3 reads CASSPRLAGRGNEQFF. The CDR3 region has the DNA TGTGCCAGCAGTCCCAGACTAGCGGGAAGGGGCAATGAGCAGTTCTTC.

The genes are TRBV7-2 and TRBJ2-7; no firm D call. The CDR3 sequence is 15 residues long. Germline V lookup: CDR1 SGHTA, CDR2 FQGNSA. V lost 1 base and J 4 bases, leaving 14 bases between the germline ends. In nucleotides, the CDR3 is TGTGCCAGCAGCTTAGGGATGCGGACCACTTACGAGCAGTACTTC. Translated, it gives CASSLGMRTTYEQYF.

The V and J genes are TRBV19 and TRBJ1-1; 11 bases align to TRBD1. V was clipped by 4 bases and J by 4 bases; unmatched bases: 8. The CDR3 covers 16 residues. Per the germline V gene, CDR1 is LNHDA and CDR2 is SQIVND (reference sequence). In nucleotides, the CDR3 is TGTGCCAGTAGTAAACCGGGACAGGGGGGATCCACTGAAGCTTTCTTT. Translating it yields CASSKPGQGGSTEAFF.